This TCR beta chain was observed in a study of blood T cell repertoires in COVID-19 (dated by TCRdb to between 2020 and 2021). With regard to the full study: The collaborator samples originated in the United States, Italy and Spain and spanned the acute and convalescent phases of COVID-19. The material from the prospective study consisted of cDNA or gDNA derived from T cells, B-cell-depleted T cells, or PBMCs. Subjects who had been exposed to COVID-19, were actively infected with it, or had recovered from it provided the deeply sampled blood TCRbeta repertoires that made up the dataset. A freely available public database, intended as a resource for researchers studying the immune response to SARS-CoV-2, is where the repertoires were released. Samples were obtained from the ongoing ImmuneRACE study (first 160 participants) and from 1,000 to 1,500 subjects provided by 6 global collaborators. Sample metadata almost always included a de-identified subject ID, COVID-19 status, age in years and sex. Where available, HLA class I and class II types were taken from metadata supplied by the sample provider and were not determined by assay-based typing.

About this clone: Its antigen remains undetermined. One base away there is no much larger clone; base qualities are not given.

CDR3 length: 19 amino acids, cysteine to phenylalanine. The retained sequence is limited to the CDR3, 57 bases, with the frame set at the first base. V is clipped by 0 bases and J by 5 bases, and the sequence between their germline boundaries is 22 bases long. Via the germline V gene (reference sequence), CDR1 is LGHDT and CDR2 YNNKEL. In the prospective study, participants were 18 to 89 years old, resided in fewer than 25 geographic areas of the United States, and were enrolled through a virtual design. In the prospective study, cohorts were assigned on the basis of participant-reported clinical history obtained from a screening survey and a study questionnaire. Recovered participants in ImmuneRACE Cohort 3 were defined by two consecutive negative NP/OP PCR tests, clearance by a healthcare professional, or resolution of symptoms. In the prospective study, whole blood, serum and a nasopharyngeal or oropharyngeal swab were collected from each participant by mobile phlebotomists. Prospective study participants could optionally give additional blood draws and questionnaires over a 2-month period. Prospective study blood samples were shipped either frozen or at room temperature before DNA extraction.

TCRbeta CDR3 regions were amplified from genomic DNA using the immunoSEQ Assay, a bias-controlled multiplex PCR. The study's processing was this. Within the assay, amplification of reference gene primers was used to estimate how many nucleated cells each sample contained. To quantify the absolute abundance of each unique TCRbeta CDR3 rearrangement, sequence reads were collapsed and filtered. For each sample, productive Simpson clonality was calculated as the square root of Simpson's diversity index across productive rearrangements. What TCRdb holds here is the immuneACCESS table cut down to in-frame rearrangements. Part of the clones is not present; checked against another copy, under half of the missing clones reflect an unresolved V gene, and the others are unexplained. V, J and clone size derive from that table, while D and trimming were established from the DNA sequence. The sample records roughly 200,000 clones, 85% of which are singletons. The leading ten clones occupy over 15% of the sample.

Results and caveats for the whole study, not just this receptor: The amount of clinical and demographic metadata varied by source and participant and was provided uncurated.

Sequencing input: PBMCs or T cells enriched from blood (not recorded which). The receptor chain draws on TRBV3-1 (or the pseudogene TRBV3-2) and TRBJ1-4; no D gene can be assigned with confidence. This TCR derives from a man aged 35 to 55 who had recovered from COVID-19. CDR3 sequence: CASSQDPRFERKKNEKLFF. Here is the DNA: TGTGCCAGCAGCCAAGATCCGCGTTTTGAGAGGAAGAAAAATGAAAAACTGTTTTTT.